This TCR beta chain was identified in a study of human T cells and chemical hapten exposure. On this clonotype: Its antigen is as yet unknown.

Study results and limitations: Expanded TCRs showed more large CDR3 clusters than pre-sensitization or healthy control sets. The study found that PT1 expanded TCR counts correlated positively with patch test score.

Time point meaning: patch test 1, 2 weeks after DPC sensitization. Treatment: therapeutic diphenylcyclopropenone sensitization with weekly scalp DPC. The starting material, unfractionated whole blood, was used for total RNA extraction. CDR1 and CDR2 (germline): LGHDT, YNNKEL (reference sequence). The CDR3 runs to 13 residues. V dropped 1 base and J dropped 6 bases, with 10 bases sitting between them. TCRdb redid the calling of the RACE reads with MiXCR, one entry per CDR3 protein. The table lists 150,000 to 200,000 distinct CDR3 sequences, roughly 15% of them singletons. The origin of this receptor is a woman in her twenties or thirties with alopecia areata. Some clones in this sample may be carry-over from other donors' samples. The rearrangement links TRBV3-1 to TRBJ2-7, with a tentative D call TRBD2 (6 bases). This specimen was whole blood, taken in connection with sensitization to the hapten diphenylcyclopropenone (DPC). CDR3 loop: CASSQVAGREQYF. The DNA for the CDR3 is TGTGCCAGCAGCCAAGTTGCGGGACGCGAGCAGTACTTC.